This T cell receptor (beta chain) was observed in a study of T cell changes during pregnancy in multiple sclerosis. Sequencing used immunoSEQ multiplex PCR; TCRdb keeps in-frame clones, though not all of them. The data hold around 57,000 clones, with approximately 91% observed a single time. Germline-derived CDR1 and CDR2 are SGHAT and FQNNGV. V dropped 1 base and J dropped 0; count of bases not matched to a gene: 7. The CDR3 totals 18 residues. This sequence joins TRBV11-2 and TRBJ1-2; TRBD1 matches at 11 bases. This material consisted of peripheral blood, taken in the second trimester of pregnancy. The sequence came from a female donor with multiple sclerosis, enrolled in a pregnancy study. The CDR3 here is CASSLGPDRGPPNYGYTF. The CDR3 DNA follows: TGTGCCAGCAGCTTAGGTCCGGACAGGGGGCCTCCTAACTATGGCTACACCTTC.